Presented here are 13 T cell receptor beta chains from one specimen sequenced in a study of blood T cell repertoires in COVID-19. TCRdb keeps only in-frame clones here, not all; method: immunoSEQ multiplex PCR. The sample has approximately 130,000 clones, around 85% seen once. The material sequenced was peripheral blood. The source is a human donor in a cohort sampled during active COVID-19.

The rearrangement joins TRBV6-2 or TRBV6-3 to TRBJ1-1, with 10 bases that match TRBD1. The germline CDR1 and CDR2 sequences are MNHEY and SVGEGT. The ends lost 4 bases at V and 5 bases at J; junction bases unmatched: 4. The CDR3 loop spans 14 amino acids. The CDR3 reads CASSLRDRGTEAFF. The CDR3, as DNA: TGTGCCAGCAGTTTGCGGGACAGGGGTACTGAAGCTTTCTTT.

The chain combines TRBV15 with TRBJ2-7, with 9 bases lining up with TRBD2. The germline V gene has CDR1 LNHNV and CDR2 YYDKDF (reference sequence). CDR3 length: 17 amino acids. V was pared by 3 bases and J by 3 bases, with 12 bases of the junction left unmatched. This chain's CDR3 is CATSRELGTSSYYEQYV. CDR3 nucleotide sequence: TGTGCCACCAGCAGGGAACTAGGGACTAGCAGTTACTACGAGCAGTACGTC.

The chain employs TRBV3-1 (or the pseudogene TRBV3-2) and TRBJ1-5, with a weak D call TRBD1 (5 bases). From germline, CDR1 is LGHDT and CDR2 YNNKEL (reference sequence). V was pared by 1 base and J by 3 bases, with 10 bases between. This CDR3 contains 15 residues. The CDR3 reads CASSQVSGSNQPQHF. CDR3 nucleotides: TGTGCCAGCAGCCAAGTATCAGGGTCCAATCAGCCCCAGCATTTT.

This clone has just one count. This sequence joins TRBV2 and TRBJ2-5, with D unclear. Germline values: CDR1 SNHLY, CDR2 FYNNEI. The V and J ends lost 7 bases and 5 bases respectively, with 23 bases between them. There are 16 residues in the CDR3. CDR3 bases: TGTGCCAGCACGAGCAGTACGTTAGGATCCGGGGAGACCCAGTACTTC. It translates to CASTSSTLGSGETQYF.

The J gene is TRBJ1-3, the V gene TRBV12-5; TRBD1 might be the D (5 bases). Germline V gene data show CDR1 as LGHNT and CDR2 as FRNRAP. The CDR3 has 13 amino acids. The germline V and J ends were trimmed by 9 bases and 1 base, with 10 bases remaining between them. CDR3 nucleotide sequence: TGTGCTAGCGCAGGGACTTCTGGAAACACCATATATTTT. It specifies CASAGTSGNTIYF.

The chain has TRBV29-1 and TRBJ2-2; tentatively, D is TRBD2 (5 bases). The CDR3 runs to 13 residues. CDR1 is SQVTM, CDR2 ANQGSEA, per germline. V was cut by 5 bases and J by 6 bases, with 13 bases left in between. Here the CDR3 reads CSVYRGGSGELFF. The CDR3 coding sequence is TGCAGCGTTTACCGGGGTGGGTCCGGGGAGCTGTTTTTT.

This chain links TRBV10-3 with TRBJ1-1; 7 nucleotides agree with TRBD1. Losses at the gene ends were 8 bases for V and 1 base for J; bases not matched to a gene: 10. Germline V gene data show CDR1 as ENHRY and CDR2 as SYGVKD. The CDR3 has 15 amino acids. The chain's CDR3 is CAIRGLTGKNTEAFF. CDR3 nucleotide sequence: TGTGCCATCCGGGGACTGACAGGGAAGAACACTGAAGCTTTCTTT.

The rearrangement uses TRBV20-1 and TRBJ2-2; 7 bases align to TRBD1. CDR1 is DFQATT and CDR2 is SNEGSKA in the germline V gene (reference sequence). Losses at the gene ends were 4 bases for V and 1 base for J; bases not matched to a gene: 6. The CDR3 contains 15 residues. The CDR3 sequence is CSATEGAGNTGELFF. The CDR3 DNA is TGCAGTGCTACTGAGGGGGCAGGGAACACCGGGGAGCTGTTTTTT.

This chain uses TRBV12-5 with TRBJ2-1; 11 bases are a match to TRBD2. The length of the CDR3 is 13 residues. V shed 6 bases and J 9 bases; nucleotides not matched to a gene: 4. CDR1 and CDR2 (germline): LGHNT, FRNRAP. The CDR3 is CASGTTSGVEQFF. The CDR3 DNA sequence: TGTGCTAGTGGGACGACTAGCGGGGTTGAGCAGTTCTTC.

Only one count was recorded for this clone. The DNA of the CDR3 is TGTGCCAGCGGGACAGATTCACCCCTCCACTTT. Translating gives CASGTDSPLHF. V is TRBV6-5 and J is TRBJ1-6; 7 bases line up with TRBD1. This CDR3 has 11 amino acids. CDR1 and CDR2 (germline): MNHEY, SVGAGI. The J segment lost 8 bases and the V segment lost 8 bases, leaving 0 bases of the junction unmatched.

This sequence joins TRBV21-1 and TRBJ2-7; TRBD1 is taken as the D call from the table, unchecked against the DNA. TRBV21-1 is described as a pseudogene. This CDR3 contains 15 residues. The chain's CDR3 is CASSTKPTGFYEQYV. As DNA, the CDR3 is TGTGCCAGCAGCACAAAACCAACAGGGTTCTACGAGCAGTACGTC.

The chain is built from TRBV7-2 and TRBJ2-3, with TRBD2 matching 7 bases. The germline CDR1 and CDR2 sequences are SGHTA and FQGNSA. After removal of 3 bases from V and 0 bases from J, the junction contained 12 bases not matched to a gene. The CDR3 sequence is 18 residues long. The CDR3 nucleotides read TGTGCCAGCAGCTTGGGCGGGGGAGCACTTACTAGCACAGATACGCAGTATTTT. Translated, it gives CASSLGGGALTSTDTQYF.

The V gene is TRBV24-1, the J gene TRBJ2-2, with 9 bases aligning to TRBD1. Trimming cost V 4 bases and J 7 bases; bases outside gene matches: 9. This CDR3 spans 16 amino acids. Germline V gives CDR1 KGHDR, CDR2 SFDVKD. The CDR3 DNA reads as TGTGCCACCAGTGAGGGGACAGGGCGGGGGTACGGGGAGCTGTTTTTT. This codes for CATSEGTGRGYGELFF.